Described below is a single T cell receptor beta chain sequence and its context. Its antigen remains unidentified. No base quality information exists; no much larger clone differs at one position. The data derive from a study of OX40 agonist ivuxolimab in advanced cancers. Study-wide context: Ivuxolimab was a fully human IgG2 agonistic monoclonal antibody targeting the costimulatory receptor OX40 (CD134). In the dose-escalation cohort, over 65% of patients were male, and the mean age was roughly 60 years, with a range of roughly 23 to 85. Peripheral TCRbeta sequencing aimed to test whether ivuxolimab altered TCR sequence diversity and caused clonal T-cell expansion. Patients were allowed to have had prior anti-PD-1, anti-PD-L1 or anti-CTLA-4 therapy, and around 43% of the dose-escalation patients had been treated with checkpoint inhibitors. The paper reports the monotherapy dose-escalation portion (N of about 50 patients) of the phase I ivuxolimab trial. Intravenous ivuxolimab was administered to patients every 2 weeks at six dose levels: 0.01, 0.1, 0.3, 1.5, 3 and 10 mg/kg. Partial responses occurred in three dose-escalation patients, of whom one had hepatocellular carcinoma and two had cutaneous melanoma. Among the 52 dose-escalation patients, 19 had hepatocellular carcinoma, about 15 melanoma, 9 renal cell carcinoma and 9 head and neck cancer. Overall results and qualifications from the work: Antigen specificity was not determined for the clonally expanded peripheral T cells. Clonal expansion of both CD4+ and CD8+ blood T cells was observed from baseline to week 6 at doses 0.1 to 3.0 mg/kg. In the 0.1-3.0 mg/kg groups, partial responders had among the lowest normalized peripheral clonal expansion, particularly in CD8+ T cells. After ivuxolimab, expanded clones were on average more numerous among CD8+ T cells than among CD4+ T cells. Low levels of normalized T-cell clonal expansion were also shown by some nonresponding patients.

Ends trimmed: V by 5 bases, J by 4 bases; bases unmatched to a gene: 10. The cysteine opens and the phenylalanine closes a CDR3 of 15 amino acids. This entry keeps only the CDR3 DNA: 45 bases, framed from base 1. The germline V gene (reference sequence) supplies CDR1 LNHDA and CDR2 SQIVND. The trial excluded patients who had a history of autoimmune disease or were on systemic immunosuppression. Peripheral blood for TCR sequencing was drawn from every dose cohort at baseline, at cycle 4 day 1 and at cycle 7 day 1. The samples were taken from a phase I, first-in-human, multicenter, open-label dose-escalation trial of ivuxolimab. Adults with locally advanced or metastatic head and neck squamous cell, hepatocellular, melanoma or renal cell carcinoma were enrolled in the trial. Before TCR sequencing, CD4+ T cells and CD8+ T cells from peripheral blood were sorted into separate populations. Genomic DNA was isolated from the sorted cells so that the TCRbeta CDR3 region could be sequenced. The immunoSEQ Assay was used to sequence the TCRbeta CDR3 regions. TCRdb re-hosts the immuneACCESS table, in-frame sequences only. Its copies lack some clones; in the studies checked, an unresolved V gene accounts for under half of them, and the cause for the rest is not known. In all, the sample holds about 68,000 clones, and over 75% of those were seen once. The leading ten clones occupy around 0.63% of the sample.

The sample was CD4+ or CD8+ T cells sorted from blood, taken in a trial of the OX40 agonist ivuxolimab. The receptor was derived from an adult with an advanced solid tumor such as melanoma, head and neck, liver or kidney cancer. The rearranged chain carries TRBV19 and TRBJ1-2, with 7 bases aligning to TRBD1. The nucleotide sequence is TGTGCCAGTAGTCCGGTGTCAGGGGGGTTCTATGGCTACACCTTC. This yields the protein CASSPVSGGFYGYTF.